This entry features one TCR beta chain sequence. This entry belongs to a study of T-cell reconstitution after alpha-beta-depleted transplantation in children. CDR1 and CDR2 from the germline V gene are MNHNS and SASEGT. This CDR3 comprises 13 residues. Germline trimming cut 10 bases from V and 0 bases from J; bases unmatched to any gene: 5. Molecular barcoding with unique molecular identifiers was used for the TCRbeta library. From the PCR reads, TCRdb called clonotypes with MiXCR, one entry per CDR3 protein. Among about 400,000 distinct CDR3 sequences, about 20% were seen once, and the ten largest hold 3% to 4.5%.

Sequencing was performed on PBMCs from the stem cell graft donor, taken from the stem cell graft. V and J are TRBV6-1 and TRBJ2-7; 8 bases match TRBD2. This sequence originates from a human donor who donated a stem cell graft to a child with acute myeloid leukemia. The CDR3 reads CATGGGSSYEQYF. The CDR3 DNA follows: TGTGCCACGGGGGGGGGGAGCTCCTACGAGCAGTACTTC.